This T cell receptor beta chain was found in a study of T cell repertoires in cytomegalovirus infection. Study at large: An indication of both CMV infection and matching HLA type came from public TCR beta signatures.

From the reads, TCRdb called clonotypes with MiXCR, one entry per CDR3 protein. The repertoire holds about 490,000 distinct CDR3 sequences, with around a quarter as singletons. Losses at the gene ends were 3 bases for V and 7 bases for J; bases not matched to a gene: 8. Germline assignment: CDR1 KGHDR and CDR2 SFDVKD. There are 15 residues in the CDR3. Study-level results: Adding up the frequency of public TCR beta families identified people who carried CMV plus the relevant HLA. HLA-C-restricted CMV-specific TCR beta clonotypes prevailed in the ex vivo response.

Concerning this clonotype itself: The antigen is undetermined.

The TCR comes from a human donor in good health (CMV status not recorded). Some clones in this sample may be carry-over from other donors' samples. Sequencing input: PBMCs. This sequence joins TRBV24-1 and TRBJ2-7, with 10 bases matching TRBD1. CDR3 nucleotide sequence: TGTGCCACCAGTGATCCATCCGGGACAGGGGAGGAGCAGTACTTC. As protein: CATSDPSGTGEEQYF.